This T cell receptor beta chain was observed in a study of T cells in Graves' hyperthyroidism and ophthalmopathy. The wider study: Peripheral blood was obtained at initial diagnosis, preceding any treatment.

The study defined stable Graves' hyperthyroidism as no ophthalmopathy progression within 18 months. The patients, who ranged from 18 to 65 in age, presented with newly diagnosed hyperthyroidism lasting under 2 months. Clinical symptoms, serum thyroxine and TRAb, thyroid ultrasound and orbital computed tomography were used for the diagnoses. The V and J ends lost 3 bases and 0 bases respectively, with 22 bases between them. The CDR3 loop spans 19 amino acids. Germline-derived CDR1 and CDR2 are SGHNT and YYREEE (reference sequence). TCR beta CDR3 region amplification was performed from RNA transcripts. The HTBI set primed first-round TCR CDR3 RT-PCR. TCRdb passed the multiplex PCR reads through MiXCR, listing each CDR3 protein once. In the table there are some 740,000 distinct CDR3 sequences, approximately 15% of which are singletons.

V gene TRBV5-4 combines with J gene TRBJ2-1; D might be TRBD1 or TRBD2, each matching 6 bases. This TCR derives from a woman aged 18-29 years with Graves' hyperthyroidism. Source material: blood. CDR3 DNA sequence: TGTGCCAGCAGCTCGGACAGCCGGGGGCCGCTAAGCTCCTACAATGAGCAGTTCTTC. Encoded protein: CASSSDSRGPLSSYNEQFF.